The 3 T cell receptor beta chains below all came from one sample that was sequenced in a study of beta chain features in type 1 diabetes. Study-level points and caveats: Moderate yet significant TCRB CDR3 shortening was seen in Type 1 diabetes patients in all four CD4+ subsets.

Their cognate antigens are unknown. cDNA synthesis used the whole RNA isolate, giving expressed TCRB sequences. Repertoires were generated with immunoSEQ multiplex PCR, while TCRdb's copy carries only in-frame clones and drops some. Of 500,000 to 800,000 clones in the sample, around an eighth are singletons; the top ten hold roughly 0.11%. The sequencing input was naive CD4+ T cells from blood. These receptors all come from a man aged 30 to 39 with type 1 diabetes.

The V and J genes are TRBV7-9 and TRBJ2-1, with a weak D call TRBD1 (5 bases). V was pared by 1 base and J by 5 bases, with 12 bases between. Germline assignment: CDR1 SEHNR and CDR2 FQNEAQ (reference sequence). The CDR3 spans 15 residues. This CDR3 reads CASSLGGLRDNEQFF. The CDR3 DNA sequence: TGTGCCAGCAGCTTAGGGGGCCTACGGGACAATGAGCAGTTCTTC.

This clone appeared a few times. The rearrangement uses TRBV6-5 and TRBJ1-2; the D is unclear. From germline, CDR1 is MNHEY and CDR2 SVGAGI. The CDR3 spans 12 residues. V lost 8 bases and J lost 3, with 10 bases in between. CDR3 DNA sequence: TGTGCCAGCCAGGATAGAGACTATGGCTACACCTTC. The encoded protein is CASQDRDYGYTF.

The V call is TRBV6-5, the J call TRBJ1-5, with 7 bases fitting TRBD1. This CDR3 spans 15 amino acids. The trim removed 5 bases at V and 1 base at J, leaving 5 bases unmatched. The V gene's germline CDR1 is MNHEY and CDR2 SVGAGI. The CDR3 here is CASSATGDSNQPQHF. As DNA, the CDR3 is TGTGCCAGCAGTGCCACAGGGGACAGCAATCAGCCCCAGCATTTT.